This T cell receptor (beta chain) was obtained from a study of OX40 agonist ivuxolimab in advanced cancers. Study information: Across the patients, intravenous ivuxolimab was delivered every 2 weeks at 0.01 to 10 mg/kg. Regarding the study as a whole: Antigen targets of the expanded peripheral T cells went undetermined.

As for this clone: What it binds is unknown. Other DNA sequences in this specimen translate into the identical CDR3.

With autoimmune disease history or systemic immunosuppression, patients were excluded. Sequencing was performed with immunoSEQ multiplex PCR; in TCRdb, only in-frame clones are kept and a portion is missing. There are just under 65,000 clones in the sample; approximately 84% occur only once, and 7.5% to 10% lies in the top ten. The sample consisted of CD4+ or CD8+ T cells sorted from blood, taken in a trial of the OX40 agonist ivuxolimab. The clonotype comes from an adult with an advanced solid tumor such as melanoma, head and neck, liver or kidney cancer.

For the CDR3, the DNA is TGTGCCAGCAGCTTGGGACTAACACAGAATACGCAGTATTTT. It codes for CASSLGLTQNTQYF. The V gene is TRBV7-2, the J gene TRBJ2-3, with 7 bases lining up with TRBD2. V trimming: 3 bases; J trimming: 7 bases; junction bases outside the gene matches: 7. The germline gives CDR1 SGHTA, CDR2 FQGNSA. This CDR3 comprises 14 residues.